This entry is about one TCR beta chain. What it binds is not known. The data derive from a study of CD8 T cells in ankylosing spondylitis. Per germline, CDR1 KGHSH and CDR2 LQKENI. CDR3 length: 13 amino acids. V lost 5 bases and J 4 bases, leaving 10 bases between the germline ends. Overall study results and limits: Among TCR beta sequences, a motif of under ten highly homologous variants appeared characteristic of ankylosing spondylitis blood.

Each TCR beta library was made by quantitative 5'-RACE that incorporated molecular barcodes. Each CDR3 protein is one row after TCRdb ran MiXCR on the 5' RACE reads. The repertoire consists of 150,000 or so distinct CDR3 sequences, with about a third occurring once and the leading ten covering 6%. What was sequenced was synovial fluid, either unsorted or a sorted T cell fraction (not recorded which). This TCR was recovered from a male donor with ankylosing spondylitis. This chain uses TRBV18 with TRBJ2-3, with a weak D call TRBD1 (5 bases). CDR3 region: CASSTGRSDTQYF. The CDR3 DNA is TGTGCCAGCTCAACAGGAAGGTCAGATACGCAGTATTTT. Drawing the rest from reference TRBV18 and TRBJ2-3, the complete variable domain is NAGVMQNPRHLVRRRGQEARLRCSPMKGHSHVYWYRQLPEEGLKFMVYLQKENIIDESGMPKERFSAEFPKEGPSILRIQQVVRGDSAAYFCASSTGRSDTQYFGPGTRLTVL.